A single sample is the source of the 16 T cell receptor beta chains below, sequenced in a study of T cell responses to AZD1222 COVID-19 vaccine. Using immunoSEQ multiplex PCR, the repertoire was profiled, and TCRdb retains in-frame clones only, with some absent. The sample records around 120,000 clones, 85% to 95% being singletons. This material consisted of peripheral blood, taken on day 0 of AZD1222 vaccination. Every receptor here comes from an adult in good health.

The V gene is TRBV11-2, the J gene TRBJ2-7; D call uncertain. This CDR3 is built from 15 residues. CDR1 and CDR2 (germline): SGHAT, FQNNGV. Trimming left V 1 base short and J 0 bases short, with 10 bases between. The CDR3, as DNA: TGTGCCAGCAGCTTAGTTGTAGGGCCCTCCTACGAGCAGTACTTC. Translated: CASSLVVGPSYEQYF.

This chain connects TRBV10-3 to TRBJ2-3; D is perhaps TRBD2 (6 bases). V lost 9 bases to trimming and J lost 2 bases, with 15 bases between them. This CDR3 region has 14 residues. From germline, CDR1 is ENHRY and CDR2 SYGVKD. CDR3 in amino acids: CAINSGANTDTQYF. For the CDR3, the DNA is TGTGCCATTAATAGCGGAGCTAACACAGATACGCAGTATTTT.

This chain uses TRBV28 with TRBJ2-7; D tentatively reads TRBD1 or TRBD2 (6 bases each). Between the trimmed V and J ends, which lost 6 bases and 7 bases, there was a span of 13 bases. This CDR3 comprises 12 residues. Per the germline V gene, CDR1 is MDHEN and CDR2 is SYDVKM. CDR3 in amino acids: CASRLTGREQYF. CDR3 DNA sequence: TGTGCCAGCAGACTAACAGGGAGGGAGCAGTACTTC.

The V gene is TRBV10-3, the J gene TRBJ2-7; D call uncertain. Per germline, CDR1 ENHRY and CDR2 SYGVKD. This CDR3 comprises 17 residues. V was trimmed by 4 bases and J by 4 bases, leaving 23 bases between them. The DNA of the CDR3 is TGTGCCATCAGTGGACCTCGGGCAGGAGAAATGGGGTACGAGCAGTACTTC. Protein sequence: CAISGPRAGEMGYEQYF.

This clone appeared once. CDR3 region: CASSYTGSVNEKLFF. The CDR3 region has the DNA TGTGCCAGCAGTTATACAGGGAGCGTTAATGAAAAACTGTTTTTT. The gene calls are TRBV2 and TRBJ1-4; a weak D match, TRBD1 (6 bases). This CDR3 region has 15 residues. V was cut by 5 bases and J by 4 bases, with 14 bases left in between. CDR1 is SNHLY, CDR2 FYNNEI, per germline.

The chain couples TRBV19 to TRBJ1-1; D possibly corresponds to TRBD1 (6 bases). This CDR3 contains 15 residues. Germline V gives CDR1 LNHDA, CDR2 SQIVND (reference sequence). The V end was cut by 5 bases, the J end by 1 base, with 14 bases between. CDR3 sequence: CASSPGRGGNTEAFF. As DNA, the CDR3 is TGTGCCAGTAGTCCTGGCAGGGGAGGGAACACTGAAGCTTTCTTT.

This clone has just one count. The J gene is TRBJ2-7, the V gene TRBV5-1, with D maybe TRBD1 (6 bases). The CDR3 loop spans 13 amino acids. Between the trimmed V and J ends, which lost 3 bases and 0 bases, there was a span of 7 bases. CDR1 SGHRS and CDR2 YFSETQ come from the germline V gene. Written as DNA, the CDR3 is TGCGCCAGCAGCTGGGACACCTCCTACGAGCAGTACTTC. Translated: CASSWDTSYEQYF.

V and J are TRBV7-9 and TRBJ2-1; D is perhaps TRBD1 (6 bases). Trimming pared 8 bases from V and 1 base from J, leaving 21 bases between. Germline loops: CDR1 SEHNR, CDR2 FQNEAQ (reference sequence). The CDR3 is 17 amino acids. CDR3: CASLGTRSSRSYNEQFF. DNA of the CDR3: TGTGCCAGCCTGGGGACAAGGAGCTCTCGTTCCTACAATGAGCAGTTCTTC.

The genes are TRBV10-3 and TRBJ1-2, with 7 bases aligning to TRBD1. CDR1 and CDR2 from the germline V gene are ENHRY and SYGVKD. The V gene end was trimmed by 1 base and the J gene end by 4 bases; junction bases not matched to a gene: 3. The CDR3 length is 14 residues. The CDR3 protein is CAISELGQSYGYTF. DNA of the CDR3: TGTGCCATCAGTGAGTTGGGACAGTCCTATGGCTACACCTTC.

The chain couples TRBV30 to TRBJ1-2; D is uncertain. The CDR3 extends over 12 amino acids. The V gene's germline CDR1 is GTSNPN and CDR2 SVGIG (reference sequence). The V end lost 4 bases, the J end lost 1 base, and 7 bases lay between the germline ends. The CDR3 here is CAWTSYNYGYTF. The CDR3 bases are TGTGCCTGGACCTCTTATAACTATGGCTACACCTTC.

This clone was observed a single time. The chain is built from TRBV27 and TRBJ1-4; D possibly corresponds to TRBD1 (5 bases). Germline assignment: CDR1 MNHEY and CDR2 SMNVEV (reference sequence). CDR3 size: 14 residues. Trimming pared 2 bases from V and 8 bases from J, leaving 12 bases between. CDR3 region: CASSLGRAGEKLFF. For the CDR3, the DNA is TGTGCCAGCAGTTTAGGCAGGGCGGGAGAAAAACTGTTTTTT.

The J gene is TRBJ2-1, the V gene TRBV28; tentatively, D is TRBD2 (5 bases). The CDR3 spans 11 residues. Trimming left V 9 bases short and J 4 bases short, with 7 bases between. Germline V gene lookup returns CDR1 MDHEN and CDR2 SYDVKM. This CDR3 reads CASEGYNEQFF. In nucleotides, the CDR3 is TGTGCCAGTGAGGGATACAATGAGCAGTTCTTC.

Here the CDR3 reads CAISESGRASGNRPEQFF. CDR3 DNA sequence: TGTGCCATCAGTGAGTCTGGGAGGGCTAGCGGGAACAGGCCTGAGCAGTTCTTC. This chain joins TRBV10-3 and TRBJ2-1, with TRBD2 matching over 9 bases. After removal of 0 bases from V and 9 bases from J, the junction contained 15 bases not matched to a gene. Looked up from germline, CDR1 is ENHRY and CDR2 is SYGVKD. This CDR3 contains 18 residues.

The CDR3 sequence: CASSFYGRARELFF. The CDR3 DNA is TGTGCCAGCAGCTTCTATGGCAGGGCACGGGAGCTGTTTTTT. The rearrangement joins TRBV11-2 to TRBJ2-2, with D possibly being TRBD1 (5 bases). The CDR3 is 14 residues long. The V gene lost 3 bases and the J gene lost 9 bases, with 14 bases spanning the gap. Germline V gives CDR1 SGHAT, CDR2 FQNNGV.

V and J are TRBV5-1 and TRBJ1-1; TRBD1 matches 8 bases. The CDR3 is made up of 14 amino acids. With V trimmed by 8 bases and J by 3 bases, 9 bases remained unmatched. Germline lookup yields CDR1 SGHRS and CDR2 YFSETQ. Written as DNA, the CDR3 is TGCGCCAGTTCAGGACAGGGCGGGTACACTGAAGCTTTCTTT. Translated: CASSGQGGYTEAFF.

The V and J genes are TRBV18 and TRBJ1-4; D call uncertain. V lost 3 bases, J lost 8 bases, and 13 bases lay in between. The germline V gene has CDR1 KGHSH and CDR2 LQKENI. This CDR3 spans 14 amino acids. The CDR3 bases are TGTGCCAGCTCACCGGGGTGGTTGAGCGAAAAACTGTTTTTT. The encoded protein is CASSPGWLSEKLFF.